This TCR beta chain was captured in a study of T cell clones after liver transplantation. From germline, CDR1 is SGHTA and CDR2 FQGTGA. This CDR3 is built from 14 residues. Trimming pared 5 bases from V and 4 bases from J, leaving 13 bases between. To note about this clone: Its antigen remains unidentified.

General study findings and limits: Rather than being deleted, graft donor-reactive T cells may have moved into the graft. Post-transplant time points were not standardized, so conclusions are preliminary.

Generated by immunoSEQ multiplex PCR, the TCRdb table keeps only in-frame clones and is missing some. The sample includes approximately 72,000 clones, more than 75% of them seen just once. The genes are TRBV7-3 and TRBJ2-3; D not resolved. The receptor comes from a human donor who received a liver transplant. The sequencing used CD4+ T cells from blood, collected before liver transplant. The DNA for the CDR3 is TGTGCCAGCAGCCCCATGGGGTCCGCAGATACGCAGTATTTT. Encoded protein: CASSPMGSADTQYF. The whole variable domain, filled in from reference TRBV7-3 and TRBJ2-3, reads GAGVSQTPSNKVTEKGKYVELRCDPISGHTALYWYRQSLGQGPEFLIYFQGTGAADDSGLPNDRFFAVRPEGSVSTLKIQRTERGDSAVYLCASSPMGSADTQYFGPGTRLTVL.